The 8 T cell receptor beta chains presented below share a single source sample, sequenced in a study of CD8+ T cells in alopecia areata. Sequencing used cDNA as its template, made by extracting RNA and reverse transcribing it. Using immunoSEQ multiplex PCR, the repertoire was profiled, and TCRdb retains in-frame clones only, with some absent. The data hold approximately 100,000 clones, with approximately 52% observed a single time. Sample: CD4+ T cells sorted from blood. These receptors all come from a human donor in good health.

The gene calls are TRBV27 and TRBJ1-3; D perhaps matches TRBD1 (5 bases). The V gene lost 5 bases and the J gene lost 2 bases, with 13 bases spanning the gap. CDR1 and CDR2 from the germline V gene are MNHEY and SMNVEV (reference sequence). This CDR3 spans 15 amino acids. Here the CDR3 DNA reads TGTGCCAGCAGTCCCAGGCCAGGGCCTGGAAACACCATATATTTT. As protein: CASSPRPGPGNTIYF.

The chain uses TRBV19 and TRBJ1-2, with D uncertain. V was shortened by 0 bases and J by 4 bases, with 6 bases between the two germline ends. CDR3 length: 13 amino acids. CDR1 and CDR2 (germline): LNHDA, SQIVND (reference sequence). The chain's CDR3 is CASSIDGSYGYTF. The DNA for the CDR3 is TGTGCCAGTAGTATAGATGGGTCCTATGGCTACACCTTC.

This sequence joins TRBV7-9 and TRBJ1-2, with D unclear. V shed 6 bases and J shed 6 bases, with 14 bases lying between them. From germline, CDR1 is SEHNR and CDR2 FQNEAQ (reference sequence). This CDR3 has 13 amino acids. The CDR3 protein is CASSPGPGHGYTF. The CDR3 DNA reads TGTGCCAGCAGTCCCGGCCCTGGGCATGGCTACACCTTC.

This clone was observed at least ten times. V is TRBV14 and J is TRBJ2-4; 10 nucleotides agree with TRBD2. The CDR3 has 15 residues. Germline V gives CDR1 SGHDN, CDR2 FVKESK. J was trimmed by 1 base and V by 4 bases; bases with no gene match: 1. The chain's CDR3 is CASSLLAGAKNIQYF. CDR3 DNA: TGTGCCAGCAGCCTACTAGCGGGGGCCAAAAACATTCAGTACTTC.

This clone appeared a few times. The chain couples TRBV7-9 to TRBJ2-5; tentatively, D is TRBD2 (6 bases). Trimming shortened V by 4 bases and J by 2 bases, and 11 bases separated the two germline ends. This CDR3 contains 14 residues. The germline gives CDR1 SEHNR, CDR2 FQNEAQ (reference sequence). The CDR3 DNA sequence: TGTGCCAGCAGCTCCGTCGGGGGACAAGAGACCCAGTACTTC. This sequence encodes CASSSVGGQETQYF.

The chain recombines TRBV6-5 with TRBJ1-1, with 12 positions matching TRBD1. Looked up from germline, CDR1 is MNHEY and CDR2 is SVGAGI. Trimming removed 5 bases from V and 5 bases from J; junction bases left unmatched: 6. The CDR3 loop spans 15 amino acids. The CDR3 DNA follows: TGTGCCAGCAGTAAGGGACAGGGGGCGTGGACTGAAGCTTTCTTT. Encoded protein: CASSKGQGAWTEAFF.

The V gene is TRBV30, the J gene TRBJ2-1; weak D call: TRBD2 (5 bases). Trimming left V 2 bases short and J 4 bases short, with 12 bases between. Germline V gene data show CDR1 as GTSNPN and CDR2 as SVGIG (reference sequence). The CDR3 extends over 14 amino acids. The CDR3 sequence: CAWSTGNSYNEQFF. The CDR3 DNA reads TGTGCCTGGAGTACGGGAAACTCTTACAATGAGCAGTTCTTC.

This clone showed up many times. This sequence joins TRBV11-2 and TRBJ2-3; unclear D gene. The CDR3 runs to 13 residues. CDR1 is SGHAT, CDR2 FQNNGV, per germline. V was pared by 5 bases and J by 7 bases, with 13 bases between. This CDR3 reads CASSAGAQNTQYF. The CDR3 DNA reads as TGTGCCAGCAGCGCAGGAGCACAGAATACGCAGTATTTT.